This entry lists 4 T cell receptor beta chains sequenced from one sample in a study of blood T cell repertoires in COVID-19. Data came from immunoSEQ multiplex PCR; TCRdb stores just in-frame clones and leaves some out. Here the sample spans tens of thousands of clones, around 90% being singletons. The sequencing sample was made of peripheral blood. The receptors here all came from a man aged 55 to 70 with active COVID-19.

The chain has TRBV28 and TRBJ2-7, with 7 bases aligning to TRBD1. Trimming cost V 3 bases and J 2 bases; bases outside gene matches: 1. The CDR3 consists of 13 residues. Germline V CDR1 and CDR2: MDHEN, SYDVKM. In nucleotides, the CDR3 is TGTGCCAGCAGTTTCCAGGGGGCCTACGAGCAGTACTTC. Translating gives CASSFQGAYEQYF.

The chain is built from TRBV6-1 and TRBJ2-3, with D possibly being TRBD2 (6 bases). Germline CDR1 is MNHNS and CDR2 is SASEGT. The CDR3 covers 15 residues. Trimming removed 2 bases from V and 2 bases from J, with 11 bases in between. The DNA for the CDR3 is TGTGCCAGCAGTGAAACGGGACTTACCACAGATACGCAGTATTTT. Protein sequence: CASSETGLTTDTQYF.

This clone was seen once. This chain uses TRBV4-1 with TRBJ2-7; a weak D match, TRBD2 (5 bases). Germline CDR1 is MGHRA and CDR2 is YSYEKL. The CDR3 is 15 residues long. The ends were cut back, 3 bases at V and 7 bases at J, with 19 bases in the middle. The CDR3, as DNA: TGCGCCAGCAGCCAGGGGTGGTTCGGGGAAGGAGAGCAGTACTTC. This translates into CASSQGWFGEGEQYF.

The chain combines TRBV28 with TRBJ1-2; D unresolved. V lost 2 bases and J 1 base, leaving 17 bases between the germline ends. This CDR3 contains 17 residues. Germline values: CDR1 MDHEN, CDR2 SYDVKM. CDR3 protein: CASSLIRHQRNNYGYTF. The CDR3 DNA follows: TGTGCCAGCAGTTTAATCAGGCACCAACGGAATAACTATGGCTACACCTTC.